Below, one T cell receptor beta chain is given with its context. This specimen comes from a study of cytomegalovirus exposure and HLA in healthy donors. Both 60 Vbeta primers and 13 Jbeta primers went into the PCR. Repertoires were generated with immunoSEQ multiplex PCR, while TCRdb's copy carries only in-frame clones and drops some. The sample lists about 200,000 clones; roughly 80% were seen once. The CDR3 covers 11 residues. V was cut by 8 bases and J by 2 bases, with 5 bases left in between. Germline V gene data show CDR1 as MGHRA and CDR2 as YSYEKL. Input material: PBMCs. The origin of this receptor is a man under 40 in good health and CMV-seronegative. The rearrangement uses TRBV4-1 and TRBJ2-3; no definite D call. The chain's CDR3 is CASGFTDTQYF. CDR3 nucleotide sequence: TGCGCCAGCGGCTTCACAGATACGCAGTATTTT.